A single sample is the source of the 25 T cell receptor beta chains below, sequenced in a study of shared clonotypes between healthy human individuals. Generated by immunoSEQ multiplex PCR, the TCRdb table keeps only in-frame clones and is missing some. The data show roughly 300,000 clones, with around four fifths seen just once and under 11% held by the top ten. The sequenced sample consisted of memory CD4+ T cells sorted from blood. As for subset: CD45RA-negative fraction. Every receptor here comes from a man aged 30-40 years in good health.

The chain recombines TRBV5-1 with TRBJ2-1; D possibly corresponds to TRBD2 (6 bases). Trimming shortened V by 4 bases and J by 3 bases, and 8 bases separated the two germline ends. The V gene's germline CDR1 is SGHRS and CDR2 YFSETQ. This CDR3 region has 13 residues. CDR3 sequence: CASSTDYYNEQFF. For the CDR3, the DNA is TGCGCCAGCAGCACGGACTACTACAATGAGCAGTTCTTC.

The J gene is TRBJ2-3, the V gene TRBV5-4; 13 bases line up with TRBD2. The CDR3 is 16 amino acids. Per the germline V gene, CDR1 is SGHNT and CDR2 is YYREEE (reference sequence). V lost 4 bases, J lost 5 bases, and 7 bases stayed unmatched. CDR3 in DNA: TGTGCCAGCAGCGTTACTAGCGGGAGGGCCGTAGATACGCAGTATTTT. Protein product: CASSVTSGRAVDTQYF.

The chain links TRBV7-3 to TRBJ2-7, with D tentatively TRBD1 (6 bases). CDR1 and CDR2 (germline): SGHTA, FQGTGA. Trimming removed 1 base at V and 4 bases at J, with 8 bases between. The CDR3 totals 13 residues. The CDR3 bases are TGTGCCAGCAGCTTAAGAGGGGGATACGAGCAGTACTTC. It yields the protein CASSLRGGYEQYF.

At least ten counts were recorded for this clone. The CDR3 loop is CAISDYSYTDTQYF. In nucleotides, the CDR3 is TGTGCCATCAGTGATTACAGTTACACAGATACGCAGTATTTT. This chain links TRBV10-3 with TRBJ2-3, with D unclear. The CDR3 is 14 residues long. The germline gives CDR1 ENHRY, CDR2 SYGVKD. V was pared by 3 bases and J by 2 bases, with 9 bases between.

V and J are TRBV7-2 and TRBJ1-2; the D is unclear. Trimming shortened V by 1 base and J by 5 bases, and 5 bases separated the two germline ends. This CDR3 spans 12 amino acids. CDR1 is SGHTA and CDR2 is FQGNSA in the germline V gene. CDR3 region: CASSLDQYGYTF. In DNA form, the CDR3 reads TGTGCCAGCAGCTTAGATCAGTATGGCTACACCTTC.

DNA of the CDR3: TGTGCCAGCAGCTTAGCTCAAGGGACTAGCCGCTCCTACGAGCAGTACTTC. Protein: CASSLAQGTSRSYEQYF. This sequence joins TRBV11-2 and TRBJ2-7; 9 positions match TRBD2. CDR1 is SGHAT, CDR2 FQNNGV, per germline. The CDR3 runs to 17 residues. J gave up 0 bases and V 1 base, and 7 bases lay outside the gene matches.

This clone occurred a few times. This chain uses TRBV28 with TRBJ2-3; the match to TRBD2 covers 7 bases. V shed 2 bases and J 4 bases; nucleotides not matched to a gene: 6. The CDR3 extends over 15 amino acids. CDR1 MDHEN and CDR2 SYDVKM come from the germline V gene. CDR3 nucleotides: TGTGCCAGCAGTTTAGACGGGAGGACCCCAGATACGCAGTATTTT. This sequence encodes CASSLDGRTPDTQYF.

The rearrangement joins TRBV5-1 to TRBJ2-2, with 9 positions matching TRBD2. The CDR3 length is 15 residues. V shed 1 base, J shed 4 bases, and the junction held 2 bases outside the gene matches. Germline assignment: CDR1 SGHRS and CDR2 YFSETQ. The CDR3 loop is CASSLTSGSTGELFF. For the CDR3, the DNA is TGCGCCAGCAGCTTGACTAGCGGGTCCACCGGGGAGCTGTTTTTT. Full variable domain (remainder filled in from reference TRBV5-1 and TRBJ2-2): KAGVTQTPRYLIKTRGQQVTLSCSPISGHRSVSWYQQTPGQGLQFLFEYFSETQRNKGNFPGRFSGRQFSNSRSEMNVSTLELGDSALYLCASSLTSGSTGELFFGEGSRLTVL.

This chain uses TRBV7-3 with TRBJ2-2, with 14 bases that match TRBD2. The germline V gene has CDR1 SGHTA and CDR2 FQGTGA. This CDR3 has 18 amino acids. V lost 4 bases, J lost 4 bases, and 8 bases stayed unmatched. The chain's CDR3 is CASSSRTSGRTPTGELFF. The DNA of the CDR3 is TGTGCCAGCAGCTCTAGGACTAGCGGGAGGACCCCCACCGGGGAGCTGTTTTTT. Supplemented by reference TRBV7-3 and TRBJ2-2, the full variable domain reads GAGVSQTPSNKVTEKGKYVELRCDPISGHTALYWYRQSLGQGPEFLIYFQGTGAADDSGLPNDRFFAVRPEGSVSTLKIQRTERGDSAVYLCASSSRTSGRTPTGELFFGEGSRLTVL.

This clone was observed a handful of times. This chain joins TRBV7-9 and TRBJ1-4, with D possibly matching TRBD1 (6 bases). This CDR3 region has 15 residues. Looked up from germline, CDR1 is SEHNR and CDR2 is FQNEAQ (reference sequence). The V end lost 5 bases, the J end lost 7 bases, and 17 bases lay between the germline ends. CDR3 bases: TGTGCCAGCAGCGGCAGCGGGGGGCATATTGAAAAACTGTTTTTT. Encoded protein: CASSGSGGHIEKLFF.

V is TRBV7-9 and J is TRBJ1-1; D uncertain. CDR3 size: 15 residues. The germline V and J ends were trimmed by 0 bases and 4 bases, with 12 bases remaining between them. The germline CDR1 and CDR2 sequences are SEHNR and FQNEAQ (reference sequence). The CDR3 region has the DNA TGTGCCAGCAGCTTAGCCGAACCGGGCCTCACTGAAGCTTTCTTT. Amino acid sequence: CASSLAEPGLTEAFF.

This clone was observed once. The chain joins TRBV5-1 to TRBJ2-3; no reliable D call. The V gene lost 0 bases and the J gene lost 1 base, with 6 bases spanning the gap. Germline loops: CDR1 SGHRS, CDR2 YFSETQ. The CDR3 covers 14 residues. The CDR3, as DNA: TGCGCCAGCAGCTTGGTGGCCGGCACAGATACGCAGTATTTT. Its protein is CASSLVAGTDTQYF.

The rearrangement joins TRBV5-1 to TRBJ2-3; 13 bases map to TRBD2. The germline V gene encodes CDR1 SGHRS and CDR2 YFSETQ. V lost 2 bases and J lost 1; bases outside the gene matches: 16. There are 21 residues in the CDR3. The CDR3 DNA sequence: TGCGCCAGCAGCTTCACCTTCGGGACTAGCGGGATTGGTGTGGGCACAGATACGCAGTATTTT. This sequence encodes CASSFTFGTSGIGVGTDTQYF.

Comments on this clone: Other nucleotide sequences from this sample produce the same CDR3. The rearrangement uses TRBV5-1 and TRBJ2-6; no firm D call. The CDR3 runs to 16 residues. Germline V gene lookup returns CDR1 SGHRS and CDR2 YFSETQ. The V end was cut by 0 bases, the J end by 0 bases, with 7 bases between. CDR3 residues: CASSLGPGSGANVLTF. The DNA for the CDR3 is TGCGCCAGCAGCTTGGGTCCGGGCTCTGGGGCCAACGTCCTGACTTTC.

The genes are TRBV2 and TRBJ2-3; 7 bases align to TRBD1. Trimming cost V 7 bases and J 4 bases; bases outside gene matches: 8. CDR1 SNHLY and CDR2 FYNNEI come from the germline V gene. This CDR3 spans 14 amino acids. The CDR3 bases are TGTGCCAGCACTAGGGGGCCAGATTCAGATACGCAGTATTTT. Protein sequence: CASTRGPDSDTQYF.

The chain combines TRBV7-2 with TRBJ2-5; D assignment may be TRBD1 or TRBD2 (6 bases each). Germline CDR1 and CDR2: SGHTA and FQGNSA. Trimming removed 2 bases from V and 5 bases from J, with 15 bases in between. The CDR3 is 15 residues long. CDR3 coding DNA: TGTGCCAGCAGCTTACGGCGGGAAAGGGGGGAGACCCAGTACTTC. Amino acid sequence: CASSLRRERGETQYF.

Ten or more counts support this clone. The rearrangement joins TRBV27 to TRBJ1-5; D might be TRBD1 (5 bases). Germline-derived CDR1 and CDR2 are MNHEY and SMNVEV (reference sequence). The V end was cut by 5 bases, the J end by 9 bases, with 20 bases between. This CDR3 region has 15 residues. The CDR3 loop is CASSPRLGPSTPQHF. CDR3 nucleotide sequence: TGTGCCAGCAGTCCACGACTGGGGCCATCAACGCCCCAGCATTTT.

The chain employs TRBV5-1 and TRBJ2-1; D gene uncertain. Germline loops: CDR1 SGHRS, CDR2 YFSETQ. Deletions cut 0 bases from V and 8 bases from J, with 9 bases between. The CDR3 spans 13 residues. The DNA for the CDR3 is TGCGCCAGCAGCTTGGGCACCTCCGATGAGCAGTTCTTC. Translated: CASSLGTSDEQFF.

This clone was detected a few times. The gene calls are TRBV2 and TRBJ1-1; TRBD1 might be the D (5 bases). CDR1 SNHLY and CDR2 FYNNEI come from the germline V gene. The CDR3 totals 15 residues. V gave up 1 base and J gave up 6 bases, with 15 bases separating them. The CDR3 DNA reads TGTGCCAGCAGTGAAGGGAATAGGGGAAGGGCTGAAGCTTTCTTT. Amino acids: CASSEGNRGRAEAFF.

The chain joins TRBV7-9 to TRBJ1-5, with 10 bases fitting TRBD1. Germline assignment: CDR1 SEHNR and CDR2 FQNEAQ (reference sequence). CDR3 length: 16 amino acids. J lost 9 bases, V lost 5 bases, and 13 bases had no gene match. CDR3 sequence (DNA): TGTGCCAGCAGCCAGATCTTGGGGACAGGGGCTTCGCCCCAGCATTTT. Protein product: CASSQILGTGASPQHF.

In its sample, this clone was seen once. V gene TRBV27 combines with J gene TRBJ2-5; 8 bases fit TRBD1. Germline V lookup: CDR1 MNHEY, CDR2 SMNVEV (reference sequence). Trimming cost V 4 bases and J 5 bases; bases outside gene matches: 9. CDR3 length equals 15 residues. The CDR3 is CASSSGQGVKETQYF. The DNA for the CDR3 is TGTGCCAGCAGTTCCGGACAGGGAGTTAAGGAGACCCAGTACTTC.

The rearrangement uses TRBV28 and TRBJ1-2; a possible D gene is TRBD1 (5 bases). From germline, CDR1 is MDHEN and CDR2 SYDVKM. There are 14 residues in the CDR3. V lost 3 bases and J lost 4, with 12 bases in between. Written as DNA, the CDR3 is TGTGCCAGCAGTTTTGGGGCCTCCGCCTATGGCTACACCTTC. Amino acids: CASSFGASAYGYTF.

This clone was detected only once. The V and J genes are TRBV7-8 and TRBJ1-2; D might be TRBD1 (5 bases). The CDR3 contains 14 residues. V was shortened by 1 base and J by 4 bases, with 10 bases between the two germline ends. Germline V CDR1 and CDR2: SGHVS, FQNEAQ. DNA for the CDR3: TGTGCCAGCAGCTTAGAGAGGGGCGGCTATGGCTACACCTTC. Encoded protein: CASSLERGGYGYTF. Complete variable domain (other parts from reference TRBV7-8 and TRBJ1-2): GAGVSQSPRYKVAKRGQDVALRCDPISGHVSLFWYQQALGQGPEFLTYFQNEAQLDKSGLPSDRFFAERPEGSVSTLKIQRTQQEDSAVYLCASSLERGGYGYTFGSGTRLTVV.

The chain recombines TRBV19 with TRBJ2-7; 9 positions match TRBD1. V shed 5 bases, J shed 6 bases, and the junction held 8 bases outside the gene matches. The CDR3 sequence is 14 residues long. Germline V gene sequence: CDR1 LNHDA, CDR2 SQIVND (reference sequence). Written as DNA, the CDR3 is TGTGCCAGTAGTGCGCAAGGGACAGGGTTCGAGCAGTACTTC. Its translation is CASSAQGTGFEQYF.

The chain couples TRBV14 to TRBJ2-7; TRBD1 aligns across 10 bases. Germline V lookup: CDR1 SGHDN, CDR2 FVKESK. This CDR3 has 15 amino acids. V was pared by 5 bases and J by 3 bases, with 7 bases of the junction left unmatched. Here the CDR3 DNA reads TGTGCCAGCAGCTACCGGGACAGGGGTTTCTACGAGCAGTACTTC. Protein sequence: CASSYRDRGFYEQYF. Full variable domain (outside the CDR3, taken from reference TRBV14 and TRBJ2-7): EAGVTQFPSHSVIEKGQTVTLRCDPISGHDNLYWYRRVMGKEIKFLLHFVKESKQDESGMPNNRFLAERTGGTYSTLKVQPAELEDSGVYFCASSYRDRGFYEQYFGPGTRLTVT.